This TCR beta chain came from a study of cytomegalovirus exposure and HLA in healthy donors. Germline V gives CDR1 SGHVS, CDR2 FNYEAQ. This CDR3 contains 13 residues. With 2 bases removed from V and 7 bases from J, the gap between germline ends came to 6 bases. In the PCR, 60 Vbeta and 13 Jbeta primers were used. Method: immunoSEQ multiplex PCR; TCRdb's copy keeps in-frame clones and lacks some. The sample comprises about 34,000 clones, roughly 89% of which are singletons, and approximately 2.8% rests with the top ten. This clone appeared a few times. Sequencing was done on a sample of PBMCs. The chain carries TRBV7-6 and TRBJ1-6; D is uncertain. The sequence was collected from a boy younger than 18 in good health and CMV-seronegative. CDR3 sequence (DNA): TGTGCCAGCAGCTTATTGTCGAATTCACCCCTCCACTTT. This codes for CASSLLSNSPLHF.